These T cell receptor beta chains were read from a single sample in a study of blood T cell repertoires in COVID-19. TCRdb's copy holds only in-frame clones and misses some; the assay was immunoSEQ multiplex PCR. The sample gives 250,000 to 300,000 clones, around 83% of which show up once; approximately 5.9% is in the top ten. The sample comprised peripheral blood. The receptors stem from an elderly man with acute or convalescent COVID-19. Both conserved end residues are part of each CDR3. D genes are given only for firm matches. A clone size is listed for some rows: how often the clone was seen (once, few, many), or a class if it is expanded.

D gene	V gene	clone size	J gene	CDR3 protein	CDR3 DNA
TRBD2	TRBV7-9	NA	TRBJ2-7	CASGTSDPYEQYF	TGTGCCAGCGGCACTAGCGACCCCTACGAGCAGTACTTC
TRBD1	TRBV5-1	NA	TRBJ2-2	CASSSGQGGPGELFF	TGCGCCAGCAGCTCCGGACAGGGGGGGCCCGGGGAGCTGTTTTTT
NA	TRBV19	NA	TRBJ1-4	CASTRAVSEKLFF	TGTGCCAGTACCCGCGCGGTCAGTGAAAAACTGTTTTTT
TRBD2	TRBV28	NA	TRBJ2-1	CASTAGGPHNEQFF	TGTGCCAGCACAGCGGGGGGCCCTCACAATGAGCAGTTCTTC
TRBD2	TRBV6-5	NA	TRBJ2-3	CASSRTSVRDTQYF	TGTGCCAGCAGCCGGACTAGCGTAAGAGATACGCAGTATTTT
NA	TRBV6-4	NA	TRBJ1-2	CASSDSGGAYGYTF	TGTGCCAGCAGTGACTCGGGAGGGGCCTATGGCTACACCTTC
NA	TRBV20-1	NA	TRBJ1-1	CSAPGYTEAFF	TGCAGTGCTCCAGGGTACACTGAAGCTTTCTTT
TRBD2	TRBV29-1	NA	TRBJ2-7	CSVVRGVPSTGAYEQYF	TGCAGCGTTGTGCGGGGGGTCCCATCCACTGGGGCCTACGAGCAGTACTTC
NA	TRBV24-1	NA	TRBJ2-3	CATSDSTGRMQVDTQYF	TGTGCCACCAGTGATTCGACAGGGAGGATGCAGGTAGATACGCAGTATTTT
NA	TRBV28	few	TRBJ2-7	CASRVGLAEQYF	TGTGCCAGCAGGGTGGGCCTGGCGGAGCAGTACTTC
NA	TRBV18	NA	TRBJ2-1	CASSPERGPLNEQFF	TGTGCCAGCTCACCGGAAAGGGGCCCCCTAAATGAGCAGTTCTTC
TRBD1	TRBV2	NA	TRBJ2-6	CASIPSTGLDVLTF	TGTGCCAGCATACCCTCGACAGGGCTCGACGTCCTGACTTTC
NA	TRBV15	NA	TRBJ1-1	CATSRDWGDTEAFF	TGTGCCACCAGCAGAGATTGGGGGGACACTGAAGCTTTCTTT
NA	TRBV6-5	NA	TRBJ1-5	CASFHGGSNQPQHF	TGTGCCAGCTTTCACGGGGGGAGCAATCAGCCCCAGCATTTT
NA	TRBV24-1	NA	TRBJ2-5	CATSDGGRGDSETQYF	TGTGCCACCAGTGATGGCGGCAGGGGGGACTCGGAGACCCAGTACTTC
NA	TRBV6-2/TRBV6-3	NA	TRBJ2-3	CASSYHRRDTTDTQYF	TGTGCCAGCAGTTACCACCGCCGGGACACCACAGATACGCAGTATTTT
TRBD1	TRBV3-1/TRBV3-2	NA	TRBJ2-3	CASSRGTGVTDTQYF	TGTGCCAGCAGCCGTGGGACAGGGGTCACAGATACGCAGTATTTT
TRBD2	TRBV5-1	NA	TRBJ2-3	CASSRRTSPSWDTQYF	TGCGCCAGCAGCAGGAGGACTAGCCCTTCGTGGGATACGCAGTATTTT
NA	TRBV6-4	NA	TRBJ2-1	CASSVERFNEQFF	TGTGCCAGCAGTGTGGAGCGGTTCAATGAGCAGTTCTTC
TRBD1	TRBV11-2	NA	TRBJ2-5	CASSENGQRDRVVETQYF	TGTGCCAGCAGCGAGAACGGCCAGCGGGACAGGGTAGTGGAGACCCAGTACTTC
NA	TRBV25-1	NA	TRBJ2-1	CASSAHRGTNYNEQFF	TGTGCCAGCAGTGCCCACCGGGGGACGAACTACAATGAGCAGTTCTTC
TRBD1	TRBV29-1	once	TRBJ2-1	CSVEGGQGKYEQFF	TGCAGCGTTGAAGGGGGACAGGGGAAGTATGAGCAGTTCTTC
TRBD1	TRBV7-2	NA	TRBJ2-6	CASSFLPGQVNSGANVLTF	TGTGCCAGCAGCTTCCTTCCAGGACAGGTTAACTCTGGGGCCAACGTCCTGACTTTC
NA	TRBV3-1/TRBV3-2	NA	TRBJ1-1	CASQGSTEAFF	TGTGCCAGCCAGGGTTCGACTGAAGCTTTCTTT
NA	TRBV27	NA	TRBJ2-1	CASSSTRRHSEQFF	TGTGCCAGCAGTTCGACCAGACGACACAGTGAGCAGTTCTTC
NA	TRBV28	few	TRBJ1-1	CASSFSWLNTEAFF	TGTGCCAGCAGTTTTTCCTGGCTGAACACTGAAGCTTTCTTT